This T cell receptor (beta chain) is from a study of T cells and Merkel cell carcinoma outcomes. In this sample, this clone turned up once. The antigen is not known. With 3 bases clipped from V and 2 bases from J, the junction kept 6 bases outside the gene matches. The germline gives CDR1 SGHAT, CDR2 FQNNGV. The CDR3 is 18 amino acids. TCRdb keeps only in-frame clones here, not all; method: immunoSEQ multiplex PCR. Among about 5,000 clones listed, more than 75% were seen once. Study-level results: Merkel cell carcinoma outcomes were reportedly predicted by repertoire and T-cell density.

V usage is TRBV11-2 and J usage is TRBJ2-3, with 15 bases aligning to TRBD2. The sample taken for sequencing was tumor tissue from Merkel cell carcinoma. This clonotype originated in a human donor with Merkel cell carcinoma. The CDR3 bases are TGTGCCAGCAGCTTGGGGACTAGCGGGGGGTTCCCCACAGATACGCAGTATTTT. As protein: CASSLGTSGGFPTDTQYF.